This TCR beta chain was sequenced during a study of blood T cell repertoires in COVID-19. Study details: COVID-19 samples collected from the United States, Italy and Spain covered acute and convalescent phases. PBMCs, B-cell-depleted T cells, or T cells provided the cDNA or gDNA that made up the material.

Sequenced by immunoSEQ multiplex PCR; TCRdb stores in-frame clones only, minus some. This table holds 490,000 or so clones, approximately 86% found once. Grouping used clinical history reported by participants in a survey and questionnaire. Recovered status applied to Cohort 3 donors who had two consecutive negative PCRs. It also applied to those with clearance or with symptom resolution. The TCR sequence derives from a woman aged 55 to 70 who had recovered from COVID-19. The sequenced material came from PBMCs or T cells enriched from blood (not recorded which).

This CDR3 reads CASRGQGEGPYEQYF. CDR3 bases: TGTGCCAGCAGGGGACAGGGCGAAGGACCCTACGAGCAGTACTTC. The gene calls are TRBV6-5 and TRBJ2-7; 9 bases align to TRBD1. CDR3 length equals 15 residues. Germline CDR1 and CDR2: MNHEY and SVGAGI. J lost 2 bases, V lost 6 bases, and 8 bases had no gene match.